The source of this T cell receptor beta chain is a study of blood T cell repertoires in COVID-19. Study-wide background: The United States, Italy and Spain provided the acute and convalescent COVID-19 samples.

V was pared by 6 bases and J by 2 bases, with 10 bases of the junction left unmatched. Germline V CDR1 and CDR2: MDHEN, SYDVKM. The CDR3 is made up of 16 amino acids. Here immunoSEQ multiplex PCR was the method, and the copy in TCRdb shows in-frame clones only, minus some. Of about 220,000 clones listed, roughly 80% are singletons. The sample consisted of peripheral blood. This chain uses TRBV28 with TRBJ1-5, with TRBD1 matching over 7 bases. The TCR comes from a human donor in a cohort sampled during active COVID-19. The CDR3 coding sequence is TGTGCCAGCAGGGTCCTACAGGGGTCGGGCAATCAGCCCCAGCATTTT. It yields the protein CASRVLQGSGNQPQHF.